This TCR beta chain is from a study of T cell changes during pregnancy in multiple sclerosis. The data were produced by immunoSEQ multiplex PCR, yet TCRdb's version contains in-frame clones alone and is incomplete. The sample lists 100,000 or so clones, approximately 91% occurring once. The germline V gene encodes CDR1 SGDLS and CDR2 YYNGEE. The CDR3 spans 14 residues. V lost 3 bases, J lost 14 bases, and 20 bases lay in between. The J gene is TRBJ1-4, the V gene TRBV9; weak D call: TRBD1 (5 bases). The clonotype comes from a female donor with multiple sclerosis, enrolled in a pregnancy study. Sequencing used peripheral blood, obtained in the second trimester of pregnancy. The CDR3 loop is CASSAGTGGSRLFF. The DNA for the CDR3 is TGTGCCAGCAGCGCCGGGACGGGGGGGAGCAGGCTGTTTTTT.